This TCR beta chain derives from a study of OX40 agonist ivuxolimab in advanced cancers. About the study: Patients with hepatocellular carcinoma, melanoma, renal cell or head and neck cancer made up the dose-escalation patients. Previous treatment with anti-PD-1, anti-PD-L1 or anti-CTLA-4 therapy was allowed; over 35% had received some. Three patients, one with hepatocellular carcinoma and two with cutaneous melanoma, responded partially.

Overall study results and limits: On average, CD8+ T cells showed a greater number of expanded clones than CD4+.

Sequencing was performed with immunoSEQ multiplex PCR; in TCRdb, only in-frame clones are kept and a portion is missing. Of 55,000 to 75,000 clones listed, about 91% are singletons. Germline V gene data show CDR1 as SNHLY and CDR2 as FYNNEI. V was clipped by 6 bases and J by 5 bases; unmatched bases: 9. The CDR3 runs to 15 residues. This clone came up once. Its antigen is still unknown. The clonotype originates from an adult with an advanced solid tumor such as melanoma, head and neck, liver or kidney cancer. The chain uses TRBV2 and TRBJ2-5; 10 nucleotides line up with TRBD1. This material consisted of CD4+ or CD8+ T cells sorted from blood, taken in a trial of the OX40 agonist ivuxolimab. This CDR3 is CASRSGQGVGETQYF. The CDR3 DNA sequence: TGTGCCAGCAGATCCGGACAGGGGGTGGGGGAGACCCAGTACTTC.